The 9 T cell receptor beta chains below come from one sample, sequenced in a study of long-term antiretroviral therapy in people with HIV. Samples were assayed with immunoSEQ v3.0 at survey level. Here immunoSEQ multiplex PCR was the method, and the copy in TCRdb shows in-frame clones only, minus some. The table has about 16,000 clones, roughly 76% seen once; the top ten hold approximately 14%. This sample comprised unsorted PBMCs, obtained 1.5 years before starting antiretroviral therapy. The receptors were gathered from a woman aged 50 to 60 with HIV.

J is TRBJ2-7 and V is TRBV28; 8 bases are a match to TRBD1. The CDR3 totals 14 residues. V lost 9 bases, J lost 1 base, and 8 bases stayed unmatched. CDR1 and CDR2 from the germline V gene are MDHEN and SYDVKM. The CDR3 DNA sequence: TGTGCCAGTTCGGCAGGGGGCTATTCCTACGAGCAGTACTTC. Encoded protein: CASSAGGYSYEQYF. The entire variable domain, with the rest obtained from reference TRBV28 and TRBJ2-7, is as follows: DVKVTQSSRYLVKRTGEKVFLECVQDMDHENMFWYRQDPGLGLRLIYFSYDVKMKEKGDIPEGYSVSREKKERFSLILESASTNQTSMYLCASSAGGYSYEQYFGPGTRLTVT.

The rearrangement links TRBV28 to TRBJ2-2; 9 nucleotides match TRBD1. The germline gives CDR1 MDHEN, CDR2 SYDVKM. The trim removed 6 bases at V and 4 bases at J, leaving 3 bases unmatched. This CDR3 spans 14 amino acids. DNA of the CDR3: TGTGCCAGCAGAGGACAGGGGCGCACCGGGGAGCTGTTTTTT. This encodes CASRGQGRTGELFF.

Here the CDR3 reads CASSTGQGALPQHF. The CDR3 nucleotides are TGTGCCAGCAGCACCGGACAGGGGGCTCTGCCCCAGCATTTT. The chain joins TRBV5-5 to TRBJ1-5; 11 nucleotides agree with TRBD1. The V and J ends lost 4 bases and 9 bases, in that order; junction bases with no gene match: 6. Germline V gene lookup returns CDR1 SGHKS and CDR2 YYEKEE (reference sequence). The CDR3 consists of 14 residues. Variable domain in full (rest from reference TRBV5-5 and TRBJ1-5): DAGVTQSPTHLIKTRGQQVTLRCSPISGHKSVSWYQQVLGQGPQFIFQYYEKEERGRGNFPDRFSARQFPNYSSELNVNALLLGDSALYLCASSTGQGALPQHFGDGTRLSIL.

V is TRBV30 and J is TRBJ2-2; 7 nucleotides align to TRBD1. The CDR3 length is 14 residues. CDR1 GTSNPN and CDR2 SVGIG come from the germline V gene (reference sequence). V lost 4 bases and J lost 2; bases outside the gene matches: 4. CDR3 DNA sequence: TGTGCCTGGACCGGGACAGACAACACCGGGGAGCTGTTTTTT. Its protein is CAWTGTDNTGELFF.

This chain joins TRBV2 and TRBJ2-1; 15 nucleotides align to TRBD2. From germline, CDR1 is SNHLY and CDR2 FYNNEI. With V trimmed by 0 bases and J by 6 bases, 12 bases remained unmatched. The CDR3 has 20 residues. Here the CDR3 DNA reads TGTGCCAGCAGTGAAGCGATCGGACTAGCGGGGGGGGCGGAGTCCAATGAGCAGTTCTTC. It yields the protein CASSEAIGLAGGAESNEQFF.

The CDR3 DNA sequence: TGTGCCAGCAGTGAAGAGGTGGAGGTTTCGCAGTATTTT. Translating it yields CASSEEVEVSQYF. V usage is TRBV6-1 and J usage is TRBJ2-3; a weak D match, TRBD2 (5 bases). Germline loops: CDR1 MNHNS, CDR2 SASEGT. Trimming stripped 1 base from V and 10 bases from J, with 12 bases between. There are 13 residues in the CDR3.

This clone was seen a few times. The V gene is TRBV19, the J gene TRBJ2-1; 9 nucleotides agree with TRBD2. Germline CDR1 reads LNHDA; CDR2 reads SQIVND (reference sequence). Unmatched junction bases numbered 3, after V lost 10 bases and J lost 5 bases. The CDR3 totals 12 residues. CDR3 bases: TGTGCCATTCTAGCGGGGCACAATGAGCAGTTCTTC. The encoded protein is CAILAGHNEQFF.

The chain is built from TRBV7-9 and TRBJ1-1, with 9 bases identical to TRBD1. The CDR3 runs 15 residues. Germline CDR1 is SEHNR and CDR2 is FQNEAQ (reference sequence). The junction had 7 bases not matched to a gene; V was cut back by 3 bases and J by 5 bases. The chain's CDR3 is CASSFSTGGFTEAFF. For the CDR3, the DNA is TGTGCCAGCAGCTTCTCGACAGGGGGTTTTACTGAAGCTTTCTTT.

V and J are TRBV14 and TRBJ2-7; 7 bases are shared with TRBD1. V lost 4 bases, J lost 3 bases, and 3 bases stayed unmatched. Germline loops: CDR1 SGHDN, CDR2 FVKESK. This CDR3 is 13 amino acids long. The CDR3 here is CASSRDRVYEQYF. The CDR3 region has the DNA TGTGCCAGCAGCCGGGACAGAGTCTACGAGCAGTACTTC.